The clone carrying this TCR beta chain was detected many times. With 6 bases clipped from V and 3 bases from J, the junction kept 10 bases outside the gene matches. Germline CDR1 and CDR2: DFQATT and SNEGSKA (reference sequence). The CDR3 is 16 amino acids. The data stem from a study of T cells in Graves' hyperthyroidism and ophthalmopathy. Using RNA transcripts as the source, TCR beta CDR3 regions were amplified. During a first-round RT-PCR of the TCR CDR3, the HTBI primer set was used. MiXCR, applied by TCRdb to the multiplex PCR reads, yields one record per CDR3 protein. The sample yields around 450,000 distinct CDR3 sequences, 12% to 15% seen once.

V and J are TRBV20-1 and TRBJ2-1; 11 bases align to TRBD2. Sequencing used blood. This clonotype was sampled from a woman in her late teens or twenties with Graves' hyperthyroidism. The CDR3 region has the DNA TGCAGTGCCCTTTCTCTAGCGGGAGGCCACTACAATGAGCAGTTCTTC. Encoded protein: CSALSLAGGHYNEQFF.